Shown below are 21 T cell receptor beta chains from a single sample sequenced in a study of Graves' ophthalmopathy and Graves' hyperthyroidism. TCR beta CDR3 regions were amplified from RNA transcripts. Amplification began with first-round RT-PCR using HTBI primers, then second-round multiplex PCR was performed. TCRdb re-analysed the multiplex PCR reads in MiXCR, keeping a single row per CDR3 protein. The sample consists of about 240,000 distinct CDR3 sequences, around 50% of them appearing once. The specimen was peripheral blood. The receptors here all came from an adult man with Graves' ophthalmopathy.

The chain uses TRBV12-3 or TRBV12-4 and TRBJ2-7; D is unclear. This CDR3 has 13 residues. Trimming pared 3 bases from V and 1 base from J, leaving 7 bases between. The CDR3: CASSLWRSYEQYF. The CDR3 region has the DNA TGTGCCAGCAGTTTGTGGAGATCCTACGAGCAGTACTTC.

This chain connects TRBV29-1 to TRBJ2-1; maybe TRBD2 (6 bases). This CDR3 has 13 residues. Per the germline V gene, CDR1 is SQVTM and CDR2 is ANQGSEA. Deletions cut 4 bases from V and 2 bases from J, with 9 bases between. As DNA, the CDR3 is TGCAGCGTTGGGAGGGCGACCTACAATGAGCAGTTCTTC. As protein: CSVGRATYNEQFF.

V usage is TRBV20-1 and J usage is TRBJ1-2; D call uncertain. Germline lookup yields CDR1 DFQATT and CDR2 SNEGSKA (reference sequence). V was trimmed by 0 bases and J by 2 bases, leaving 16 bases between them. The CDR3 runs to 16 residues. The CDR3 spells CSARDRGGRPNYGYTF. CDR3 coding DNA: TGCAGTGCTAGAGATCGCGGCGGGCGGCCAAACTATGGCTACACCTTC.

The chain joins TRBV7-2 to TRBJ1-2, with D unclear. With 5 bases removed from V and 2 bases from J, the gap between germline ends came to 18 bases. Germline V lookup: CDR1 SGHTA, CDR2 FQGNSA. This CDR3 has 16 amino acids. The CDR3 protein is CASSALWGRGNYGYTF. CDR3 nucleotide sequence: TGTGCCAGCAGCGCACTTTGGGGTAGAGGGAACTATGGCTACACCTTC.

CDR3 coding DNA: TGTGCCAGCAGCGTAGAAGGGAGATTGGGCGCAAACCTTGAAGCTTTCTTT. As protein: CASSVEGRLGANLEAFF. The genes are TRBV2 and TRBJ1-1, with D uncertain. This CDR3 contains 17 residues. The V and J ends lost 6 bases and 7 bases respectively, with 27 bases between them. CDR1 and CDR2 (germline): SNHLY, FYNNEI.

This chain links TRBV9 with TRBJ1-2, with 7 positions matching TRBD1. Germline loops: CDR1 SGDLS, CDR2 YYNGEE. The CDR3 is made up of 17 amino acids. Trimming at V came to 3 bases and at J to 4 bases, leaving 15 bases not matched to a gene. Here the CDR3 reads CASSARSTAGTVYGYTF. CDR3 coding DNA: TGTGCCAGCAGCGCCAGATCGACCGCCGGGACAGTCTATGGCTACACCTTC. The full variable domain, rest sourced from reference TRBV9 and TRBJ1-2, is DSGVTQTPKHLITATGQRVTLRCSPRSGDLSVYWYQQSLDQGLQFLIQYYNGEERAKGNILERFSAQQFPDLHSELNLSSLELGDSALYFCASSARSTAGTVYGYTFGSGTRLTVV.

The V call is TRBV24-1, the J call TRBJ2-5; the D gene is possibly TRBD1 (6 bases). There are 14 residues in the CDR3. The V gene lost 6 bases and the J gene lost 2 bases, with 12 bases spanning the gap. Germline V gene sequence: CDR1 KGHDR, CDR2 SFDVKD. CDR3 region: CATSRPGQQETQYF. The CDR3 coding sequence is TGTGCCACCAGTCGGCCCGGACAGCAAGAGACCCAGTACTTC.

Here the CDR3 DNA reads TGTGCCAGCAGCCCTTCAGGACAGGTTACCTACGAGCAGTACTTC. It translates to CASSPSGQVTYEQYF. The chain is built from TRBV9 and TRBJ2-7, with TRBD1 matching 7 bases. V was clipped by 4 bases and J by 2 bases; unmatched bases: 9. The CDR3 has 15 residues. Germline V CDR1 and CDR2: SGDLS, YYNGEE.

This clonotype was seen only a few times. The chain uses TRBV9 and TRBJ2-5, with 7 bases that match TRBD2. The length of the CDR3 is 15 residues. Germline-derived CDR1 and CDR2 are SGDLS and YYNGEE. V was pared by 1 base and J by 3 bases, with 6 bases of the junction left unmatched. The DNA of the CDR3 is TGTGCCAGCAGCGTACTAAGCGGGGCTAAAGAGACCCAGTACTTC. It yields the protein CASSVLSGAKETQYF.

J is TRBJ1-5 and V is TRBV6-1; possible D gene TRBD1, 6 bases. CDR1 MNHNS and CDR2 SASEGT come from the germline V gene. The length of the CDR3 is 14 residues. The V gene lost 5 bases and the J gene lost 6 bases, with 14 bases spanning the gap. The CDR3, as DNA: TGTGCCAGCAGTTTTATGAGGGGGGGTCAGCCCCAGCATTTT. Amino acid sequence: CASSFMRGGQPQHF.

Points on this clonotype: This sequence may be a read error, since a much larger clone differs from it by one base. The rearrangement links TRBV10-3 to TRBJ1-1; no clear D gene. The CDR3 length is 14 residues. The germline V gene has CDR1 ENHRY and CDR2 SYGVKD. CDR3 bases: TGTGCCGTCAGCGCTTTGGCGGTGGACACTGAAGCTTTCTTT. This sequence encodes CAVSALAVDTEAFF.

The chain is built from TRBV11-2 and TRBJ1-2; 9 nucleotides agree with TRBD1. The germline V gene has CDR1 SGHAT and CDR2 FQNNGV. This CDR3 is built from 13 residues. Germline trimming cut 4 bases from V and 8 bases from J; bases unmatched to any gene: 5. The CDR3 protein is CASSSGQGWGYTF. CDR3 in DNA: TGTGCCAGCAGCTCGGGACAGGGATGGGGCTACACCTTC.

The CDR3 bases are TGTGCCAGCAGCCCGGACGGCAATGGCTACACCTTC. Translation gives CASSPDGNGYTF. The chain links TRBV7-9 to TRBJ1-2, with D unresolved. CDR3 length equals 12 residues. Germline CDR1 reads SEHNR; CDR2 reads FQNEAQ (reference sequence). Trimming removed 5 bases from V and 6 bases from J, with 10 bases in between.

The chain links TRBV12-3 or TRBV12-4 to TRBJ2-5; 8 bases align to TRBD2. V shed 6 bases, J shed 1 base, and the junction held 7 bases outside the gene matches. This CDR3 has 15 amino acids. The CDR3 DNA is TGTGCCAGCAGCCCTACCACTAGCGGCCAAGAGACCCAGTACTTC. Protein product: CASSPTTSGQETQYF.

This chain joins TRBV11-3 and TRBJ1-1; D might be TRBD1 (6 bases). Germline CDR1 reads SGHNT; CDR2 reads YENEEA. The CDR3 is 15 residues long. The germline V and J ends were trimmed by 6 bases and 5 bases, with 19 bases remaining between them. This CDR3 is CASSRSRGKRTEAFF. The CDR3 nucleotides read TGTGCCAGCAGTCGTAGCAGGGGAAAGAGAACTGAAGCTTTCTTT. Combining the CDR3 with reference TRBV11-3 and TRBJ1-1 gives the whole variable domain EAGVVQSPRYKIIEKKQPVAFWCNPISGHNTLYWYLQNLGQGPELLIRYENEEAVDDSQLPKDRFSAERLKGVDSTLKIQPAELGDSAVYLCASSRSRGKRTEAFFGQGTRLTVV.

This clonotype appeared a few times. The rearrangement joins TRBV20-1 to TRBJ1-2; D remains ambiguous. Germline values: CDR1 DFQATT, CDR2 SNEGSKA (reference sequence). This CDR3 is 16 amino acids long. V was cut by 6 bases and J by 0 bases, with 20 bases left in between. This chain's CDR3 is CSATPPGGISNYGYTF. The CDR3 DNA is TGCAGTGCGACGCCCCCCGGAGGGATATCTAACTATGGCTACACCTTC.

This chain uses TRBV11-3 with TRBJ2-2; the match to TRBD1 covers 8 bases. V lost 1 base and J lost 11; bases outside the gene matches: 12. This CDR3 contains 16 residues. Looked up from germline, CDR1 is SGHNT and CDR2 is YENEEA. CDR3 DNA sequence: TGTGCCAGCAGCTTAGGGACAGGGTCGGACACCGAAGAGCTGTTTTTT. Residues: CASSLGTGSDTEELFF. The entire variable domain, with the rest obtained from reference TRBV11-3 and TRBJ2-2, is as follows: EAGVVQSPRYKIIEKKQPVAFWCNPISGHNTLYWYLQNLGQGPELLIRYENEEAVDDSQLPKDRFSAERLKGVDSTLKIQPAELGDSAVYLCASSLGTGSDTEELFFGEGSRLTVL.

The CDR3 here is CASTPGPVVGTLHF. The CDR3 DNA sequence: TGTGCCAGCACCCCCGGGCCGGTAGTTGGTACCCTCCACTTT. This rearrangement joins TRBV2 to TRBJ1-6; unclear D gene. This CDR3 spans 14 amino acids. V lost 7 bases to trimming and J lost 14 bases, with 21 bases between them. The germline V gene encodes CDR1 SNHLY and CDR2 FYNNEI. The full variable domain, in which reference TRBV2 and TRBJ1-6 provide the parts outside the CDR3, is EPEVTQTPSHQVTQMGQEVILRCVPISNHLYFYWYRQILGQKVEFLVSFYNNEISEKSEIFDDQFSVERPDGSNFTLKIRSTKLEDSAMYFCASTPGPVVGTLHFGNGTRLTVT.

CDR3 in amino acids: CASSQGFGGGSAEAFF. CDR3 DNA: TGTGCCAGCAGCCAAGGGTTTGGGGGGGGGTCGGCTGAAGCTTTCTTT. The V gene is TRBV14, the J gene TRBJ1-1; weak D call: TRBD1 (5 bases). Per germline, CDR1 SGHDN and CDR2 FVKESK. The length of the CDR3 is 16 residues. V lost 1 base and J lost 6, with 18 bases in between. The full variable domain, its missing parts supplied by reference TRBV14 and TRBJ1-1, is EAGVTQFPSHSVIEKGQTVTLRCDPISGHDNLYWYRRVMGKEIKFLLHFVKESKQDESGMPNNRFLAERTGGTYSTLKVQPAELEDSGVYFCASSQGFGGGSAEAFFGQGTRLTVV.

The V call is TRBV10-2, the J call TRBJ1-2; the D gene is possibly TRBD1 (6 bases). V was clipped by 0 bases and J by 7 bases, with 9 bases between them. The CDR3 is 13 amino acids. Germline CDR1 is WSHSY and CDR2 is SAAADI. In nucleotides, the CDR3 is TGCGCCAGCAGTGAGTCGCAGGGGCTTGGCTACACCTTC. This codes for CASSESQGLGYTF.

On this clonotype itself: Germline and junction disagree at one end, which may indicate a read error. This chain joins TRBV7-6 and TRBJ1-1, with D possibly being TRBD1 (5 bases). Germline assignment: CDR1 SGHVS and CDR2 FNYEAQ. The CDR3 consists of 15 residues. The CDR3 DNA follows: TGTGCCAGCGGCTTAGCGGGGCGAGGTAACACTGAAGCTTTCTTT. It encodes CASGLAGRGNTEAFF.